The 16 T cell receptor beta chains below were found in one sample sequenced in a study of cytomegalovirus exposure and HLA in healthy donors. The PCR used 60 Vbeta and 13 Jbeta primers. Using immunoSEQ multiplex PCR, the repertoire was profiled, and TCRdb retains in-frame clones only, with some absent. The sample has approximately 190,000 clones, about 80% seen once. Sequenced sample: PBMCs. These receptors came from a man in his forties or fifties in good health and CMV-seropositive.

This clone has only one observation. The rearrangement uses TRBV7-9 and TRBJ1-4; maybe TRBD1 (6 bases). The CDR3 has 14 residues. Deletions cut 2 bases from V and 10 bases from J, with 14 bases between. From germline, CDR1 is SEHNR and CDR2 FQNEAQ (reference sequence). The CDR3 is CASSLNRARSKLFF. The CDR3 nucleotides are TGTGCCAGCAGCTTAAACAGGGCTCGATCAAAACTGTTTTTT.

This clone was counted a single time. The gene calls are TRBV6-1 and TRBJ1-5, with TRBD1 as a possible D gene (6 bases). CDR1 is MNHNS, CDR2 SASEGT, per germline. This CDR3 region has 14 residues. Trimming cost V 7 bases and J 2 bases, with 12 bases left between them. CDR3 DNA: TGTGCCAGCACCAGGGGTGGCGGCAATCAGCCCCAGCATTTT. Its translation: CASTRGGGNQPQHF.

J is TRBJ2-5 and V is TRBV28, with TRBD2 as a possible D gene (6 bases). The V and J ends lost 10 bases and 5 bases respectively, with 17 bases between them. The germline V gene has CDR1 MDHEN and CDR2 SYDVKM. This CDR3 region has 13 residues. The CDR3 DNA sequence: TGTGCCACCACCCACTCAGGAGGGGAGACCCAGTACTTC. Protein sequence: CATTHSGGETQYF.

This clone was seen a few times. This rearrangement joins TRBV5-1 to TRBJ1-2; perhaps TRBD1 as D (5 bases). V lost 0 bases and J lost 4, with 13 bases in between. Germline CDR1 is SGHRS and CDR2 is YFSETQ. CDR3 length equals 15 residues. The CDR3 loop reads CASSLGTGGTYGYTF. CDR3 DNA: TGCGCCAGCAGCTTGGGGACCGGCGGGACCTATGGCTACACCTTC.

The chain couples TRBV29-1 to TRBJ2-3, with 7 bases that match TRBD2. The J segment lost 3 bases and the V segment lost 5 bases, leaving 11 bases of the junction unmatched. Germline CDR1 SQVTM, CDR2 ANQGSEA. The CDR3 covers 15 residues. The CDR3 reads CSVRAGDSLTDTQYF. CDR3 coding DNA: TGCAGCGTTCGGGCGGGAGACAGTCTTACAGATACGCAGTATTTT.

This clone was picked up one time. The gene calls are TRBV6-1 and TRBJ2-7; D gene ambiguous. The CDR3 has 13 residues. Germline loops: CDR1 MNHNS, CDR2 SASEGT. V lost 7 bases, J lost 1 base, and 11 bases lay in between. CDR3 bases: TGTGCCAGCACTCCCGCAGGTTCCTACGAGCAGTACTTC. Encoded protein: CASTPAGSYEQYF.

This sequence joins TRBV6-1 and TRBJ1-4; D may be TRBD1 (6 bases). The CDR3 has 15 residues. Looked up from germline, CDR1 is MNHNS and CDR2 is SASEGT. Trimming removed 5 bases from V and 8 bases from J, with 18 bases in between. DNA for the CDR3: TGTGCCAGCAGTTCCGCGGGGGGCGGTAGGGAAAAACTGTTTTTT. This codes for CASSSAGGGREKLFF.

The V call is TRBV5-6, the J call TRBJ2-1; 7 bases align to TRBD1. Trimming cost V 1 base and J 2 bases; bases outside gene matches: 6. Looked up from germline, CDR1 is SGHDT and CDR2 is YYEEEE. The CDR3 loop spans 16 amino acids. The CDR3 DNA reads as TGTGCCAGCAGCTTGTCGGTGGGGACAGCCTACAATGAGCAGTTCTTC. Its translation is CASSLSVGTAYNEQFF.

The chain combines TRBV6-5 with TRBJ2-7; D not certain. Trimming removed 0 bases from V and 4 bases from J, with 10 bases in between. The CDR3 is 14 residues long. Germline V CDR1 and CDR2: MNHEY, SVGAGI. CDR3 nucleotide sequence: TGTGCCAGCAGTTACTCGTCGCAACATTACGAGCAGTACTTC. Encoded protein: CASSYSSQHYEQYF.

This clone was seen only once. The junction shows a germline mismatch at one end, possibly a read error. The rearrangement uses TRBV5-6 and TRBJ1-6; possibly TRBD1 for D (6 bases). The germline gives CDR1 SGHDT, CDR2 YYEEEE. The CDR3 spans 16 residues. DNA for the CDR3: TGTGTCAGCAGCACGCGGACAGAAATCCATAATTCACCCCTCCACTTT. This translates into CVSSTRTEIHNSPLHF.

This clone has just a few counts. The CDR3, as DNA: TGTGCCAGCAGTCGGGGCAATCAGGGGGCCCAGTACTTC. Translated, it gives CASSRGNQGAQYF. The rearrangement uses TRBV5-6 and TRBJ2-5; 7 nucleotides align to TRBD1. V lost 5 bases to trimming and J lost 9 bases; unmatched junction nucleotides: 10. Germline values: CDR1 SGHDT, CDR2 YYEEEE. This CDR3 is built from 13 residues. Drawing the rest from reference TRBV5-6 and TRBJ2-5, the complete variable domain is DAGVTQSPTHLIKTRGQQVTLRCSPKSGHDTVSWYQQALGQGPQFIFQYYEEEERQRGNFPDRFSGHQFPNYSSELNVNALLLGDSALYLCASSRGNQGAQYFGPGTRLLVL.

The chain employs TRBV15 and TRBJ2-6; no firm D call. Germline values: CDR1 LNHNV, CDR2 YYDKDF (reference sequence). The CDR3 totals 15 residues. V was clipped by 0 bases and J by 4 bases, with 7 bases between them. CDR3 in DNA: TGTGCCACCAGCAGAGATCCAGGCGGGGCCAACGTCCTGACTTTC. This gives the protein CATSRDPGGANVLTF.

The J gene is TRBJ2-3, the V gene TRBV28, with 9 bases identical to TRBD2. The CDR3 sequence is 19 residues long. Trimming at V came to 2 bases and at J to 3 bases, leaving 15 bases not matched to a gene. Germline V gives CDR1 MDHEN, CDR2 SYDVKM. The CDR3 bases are TGTGCCAGCAGTTTAGGCGCACTAGCGGGTTTTTGGACTACAGATACGCAGTATTTT. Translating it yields CASSLGALAGFWTTDTQYF.

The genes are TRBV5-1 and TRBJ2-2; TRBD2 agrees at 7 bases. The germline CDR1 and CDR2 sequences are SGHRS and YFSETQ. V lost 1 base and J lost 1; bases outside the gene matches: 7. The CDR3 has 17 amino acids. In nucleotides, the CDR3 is TGCGCCAGCAGCTTGTGGTCCCGGGGGGAGAACACCGGGGAGCTGTTTTTT. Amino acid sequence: CASSLWSRGENTGELFF.

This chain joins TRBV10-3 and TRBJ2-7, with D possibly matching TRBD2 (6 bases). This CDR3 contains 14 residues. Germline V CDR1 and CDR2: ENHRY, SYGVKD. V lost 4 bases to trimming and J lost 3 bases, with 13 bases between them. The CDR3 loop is CAISGGGASYEQYF. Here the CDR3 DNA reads TGTGCCATCAGTGGGGGCGGGGCTAGCTACGAGCAGTACTTC.

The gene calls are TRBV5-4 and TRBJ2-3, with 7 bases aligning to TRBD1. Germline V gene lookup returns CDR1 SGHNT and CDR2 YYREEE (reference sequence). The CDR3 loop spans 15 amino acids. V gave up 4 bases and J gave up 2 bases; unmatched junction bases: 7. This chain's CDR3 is CASSPGQSLTDTQYF. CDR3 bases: TGTGCCAGCAGCCCGGGACAGTCTCTCACAGATACGCAGTATTTT.